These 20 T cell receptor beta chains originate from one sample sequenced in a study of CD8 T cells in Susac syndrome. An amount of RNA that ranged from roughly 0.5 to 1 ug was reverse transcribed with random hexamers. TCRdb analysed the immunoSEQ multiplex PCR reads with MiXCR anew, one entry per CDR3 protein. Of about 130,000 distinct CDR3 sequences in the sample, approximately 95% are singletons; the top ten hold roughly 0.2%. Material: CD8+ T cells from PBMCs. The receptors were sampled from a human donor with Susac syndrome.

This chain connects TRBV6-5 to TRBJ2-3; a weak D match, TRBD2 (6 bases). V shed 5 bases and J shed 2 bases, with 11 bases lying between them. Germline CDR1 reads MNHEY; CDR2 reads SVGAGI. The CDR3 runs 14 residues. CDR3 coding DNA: TGTGCCAGCAGTGACGGGAGCTTCACAGATACGCAGTATTTT. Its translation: CASSDGSFTDTQYF.

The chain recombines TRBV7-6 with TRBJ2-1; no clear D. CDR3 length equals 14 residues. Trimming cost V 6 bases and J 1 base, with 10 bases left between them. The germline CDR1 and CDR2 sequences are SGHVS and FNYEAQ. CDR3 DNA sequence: TGTGCCAGCAGTAGAGGTGAATCCTACAATGAGCAGTTCTTC. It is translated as CASSRGESYNEQFF.

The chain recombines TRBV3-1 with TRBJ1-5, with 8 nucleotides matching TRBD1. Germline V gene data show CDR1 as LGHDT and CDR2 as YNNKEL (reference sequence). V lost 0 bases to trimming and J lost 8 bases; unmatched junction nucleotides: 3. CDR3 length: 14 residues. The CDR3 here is CASSQEAGQEPQHF. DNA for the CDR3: TGTGCCAGCAGCCAAGAGGCGGGACAGGAGCCCCAGCATTTT.

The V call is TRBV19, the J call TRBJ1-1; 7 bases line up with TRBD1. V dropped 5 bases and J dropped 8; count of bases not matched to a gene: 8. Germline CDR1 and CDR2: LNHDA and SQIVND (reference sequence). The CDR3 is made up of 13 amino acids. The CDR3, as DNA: TGTGCCAGTAGTCGACGGACAGGAGGGGAAGCTTTCTTT. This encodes CASSRRTGGEAFF.

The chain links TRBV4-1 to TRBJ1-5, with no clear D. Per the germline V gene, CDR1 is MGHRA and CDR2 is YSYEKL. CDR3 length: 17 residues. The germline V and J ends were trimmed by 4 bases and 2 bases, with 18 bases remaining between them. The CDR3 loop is CASSLSQASMGNQPQHF. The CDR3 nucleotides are TGCGCCAGCAGCCTATCTCAAGCGTCTATGGGCAATCAGCCCCAGCATTTT.

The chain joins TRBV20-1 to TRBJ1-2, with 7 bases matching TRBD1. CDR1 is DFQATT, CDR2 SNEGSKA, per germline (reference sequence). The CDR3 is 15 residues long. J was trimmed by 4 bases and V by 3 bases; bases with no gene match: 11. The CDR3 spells CSASHGTDYIYGYTF. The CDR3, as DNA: TGCAGTGCTAGTCATGGGACAGATTATATCTATGGCTACACCTTC.

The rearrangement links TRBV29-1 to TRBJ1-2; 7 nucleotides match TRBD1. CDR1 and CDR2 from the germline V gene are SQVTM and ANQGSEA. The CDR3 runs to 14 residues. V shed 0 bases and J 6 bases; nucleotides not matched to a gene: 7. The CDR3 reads CSVEDPGGADGYTF. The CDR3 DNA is TGCAGCGTTGAAGACCCAGGGGGTGCGGATGGCTACACCTTC.

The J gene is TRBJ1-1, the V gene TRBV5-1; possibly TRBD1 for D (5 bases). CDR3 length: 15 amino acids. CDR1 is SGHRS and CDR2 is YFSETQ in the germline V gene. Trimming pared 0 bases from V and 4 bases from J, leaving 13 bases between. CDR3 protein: CASSLAGGSFTEAFF. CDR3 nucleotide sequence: TGCGCCAGCAGCTTGGCTGGGGGAAGTTTCACTGAAGCTTTCTTT.

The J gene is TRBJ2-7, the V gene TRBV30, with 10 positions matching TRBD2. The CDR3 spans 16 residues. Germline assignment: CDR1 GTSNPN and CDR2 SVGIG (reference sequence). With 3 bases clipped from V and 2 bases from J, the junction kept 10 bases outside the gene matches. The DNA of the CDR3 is TGTGCCTGGAGCCCGGCTAGCGGGAGCTCAACCTACGAGCAGTACTTC. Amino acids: CAWSPASGSSTYEQYF.

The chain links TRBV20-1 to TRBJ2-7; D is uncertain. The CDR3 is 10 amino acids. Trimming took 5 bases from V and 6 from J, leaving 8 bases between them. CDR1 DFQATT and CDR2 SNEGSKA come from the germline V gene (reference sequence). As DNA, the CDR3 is TGCAGTGCTCGGGCAGGCGAGCAGTACTTC. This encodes CSARAGEQYF.

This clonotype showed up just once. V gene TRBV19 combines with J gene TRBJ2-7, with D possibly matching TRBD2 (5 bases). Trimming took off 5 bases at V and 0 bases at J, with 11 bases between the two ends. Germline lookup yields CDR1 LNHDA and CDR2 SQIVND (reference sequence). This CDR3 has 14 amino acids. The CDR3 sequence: CASSVVAYSYEQYF. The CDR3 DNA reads TGTGCCAGTAGTGTAGTAGCGTACTCCTACGAGCAGTACTTC.

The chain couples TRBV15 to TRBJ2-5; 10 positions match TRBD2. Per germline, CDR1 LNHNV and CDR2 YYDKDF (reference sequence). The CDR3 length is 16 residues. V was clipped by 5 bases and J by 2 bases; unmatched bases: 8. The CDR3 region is CATSRAGLAEQETQYF. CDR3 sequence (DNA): TGTGCCACCAGCCGAGCCGGACTAGCGGAACAAGAGACCCAGTACTTC.

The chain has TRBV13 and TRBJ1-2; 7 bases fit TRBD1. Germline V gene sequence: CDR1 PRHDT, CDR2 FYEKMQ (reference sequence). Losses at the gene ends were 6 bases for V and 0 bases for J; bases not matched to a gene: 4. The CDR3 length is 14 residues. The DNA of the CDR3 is TGTGCCAGCAGTATCGGGACAGCTAACTATGGCTACACCTTC. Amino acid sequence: CASSIGTANYGYTF.

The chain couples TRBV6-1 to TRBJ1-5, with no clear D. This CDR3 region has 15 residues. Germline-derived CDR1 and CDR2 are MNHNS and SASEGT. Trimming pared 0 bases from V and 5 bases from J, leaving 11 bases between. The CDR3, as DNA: TGTGCCAGCAGTGAAGCGGTGGCCGATCATCAGCCCCAGCATTTT. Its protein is CASSEAVADHQPQHF.

The CDR3 is CASSFHTSSQETQYF. DNA of the CDR3: TGTGCCAGCAGTTTTCACACTAGCTCACAAGAGACCCAGTACTTC. The J gene is TRBJ2-5, the V gene TRBV28; a possible D gene is TRBD2 (6 bases). The CDR3 sequence is 15 residues long. Germline values: CDR1 MDHEN, CDR2 SYDVKM. Trimming left V 3 bases short and J 2 bases short, with 13 bases between.

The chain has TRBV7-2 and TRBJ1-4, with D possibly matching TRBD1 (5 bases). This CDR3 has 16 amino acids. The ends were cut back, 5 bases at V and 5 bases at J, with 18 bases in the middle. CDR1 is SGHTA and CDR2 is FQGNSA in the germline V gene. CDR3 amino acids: CASSPNLVDNNEKLFF. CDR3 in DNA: TGTGCCAGCAGCCCGAACCTGGTGGACAACAATGAAAAACTGTTTTTT.

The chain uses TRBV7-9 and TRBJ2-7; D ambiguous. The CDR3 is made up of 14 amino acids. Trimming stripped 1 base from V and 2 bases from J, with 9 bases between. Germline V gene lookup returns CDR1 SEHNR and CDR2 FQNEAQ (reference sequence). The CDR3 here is CASSLGEWPYEQYF. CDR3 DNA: TGTGCCAGCAGCTTAGGAGAGTGGCCCTACGAGCAGTACTTC.

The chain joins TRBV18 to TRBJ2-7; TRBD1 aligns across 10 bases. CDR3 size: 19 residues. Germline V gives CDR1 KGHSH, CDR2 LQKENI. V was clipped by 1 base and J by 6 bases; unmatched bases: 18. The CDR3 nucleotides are TGTGCCAGCTCACCACATGAGAGGGACAGGGGCGCCGGGGGTAGCGAGCAGTACTTC. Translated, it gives CASSPHERDRGAGGSEQYF.

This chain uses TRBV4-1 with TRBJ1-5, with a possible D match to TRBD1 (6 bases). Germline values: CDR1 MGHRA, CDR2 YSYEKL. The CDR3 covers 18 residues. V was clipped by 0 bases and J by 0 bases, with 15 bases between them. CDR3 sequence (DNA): TGCGCCAGCAGCCAAGAGCCCCCGGGGGCCGATAGCAATCAGCCCCAGCATTTT. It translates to CASSQEPPGADSNQPQHF.

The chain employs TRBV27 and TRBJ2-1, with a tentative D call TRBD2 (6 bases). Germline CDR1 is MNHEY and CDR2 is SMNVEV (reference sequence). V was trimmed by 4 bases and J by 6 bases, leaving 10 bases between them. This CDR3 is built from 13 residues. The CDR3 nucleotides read TGTGCCAGCAGTTCTAGCGACCGCAATGAGCAGTTCTTC. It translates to CASSSSDRNEQFF.